Below are 20 T cell receptor beta chains sequenced from a single sample in a study of blood T cells in healthy people across ages. Combining a sample-barcoded 5' primer with a J-beta primer mix, a second PCR ran for roughly 6 to 12 cycles. Using its own MiXCR run on the 5' RACE reads, TCRdb lists one record per CDR3 protein. Seen here are some 1.8 million distinct CDR3 sequences, 30% to 40% observed once, and the top ten hold 20% to 25%. The sequenced sample consisted of blood. The receptors here all came from a human donor in good health.

This clonotype appeared a few times. The V call is TRBV2, the J call TRBJ2-5; unclear D gene. This CDR3 is 14 amino acids long. Germline CDR1 and CDR2: SNHLY and FYNNEI. CDR3 sequence reads: CASCRLTRKETQYF. CDR3 sequence (DNA): TGTGCTTCCTGCCGGCTAACCCGAAAAGAGACCCAGTACTTC.

This clonotype turned up a few times. The rearrangement links TRBV11-2 to TRBJ2-5; 10 bases line up with TRBD1. The J call is in doubt because the DNA end fits TRBJ2-7 better. Germline V gene data show CDR1 as SGHAT and CDR2 as FQNNGV. The CDR3 runs to 15 residues. The CDR3 spells CASRRQGAAYDEQYF. DNA of the CDR3: TGTGCCAGCAGGCGACAGGGGGCAGCTTATGACGAGCAGTACTTC.

The chain employs TRBV5-1 and TRBJ2-7, with 12 bases that match TRBD2. J was trimmed by 3 bases and V by 0 bases; bases with no gene match: 7. The V gene's germline CDR1 is SGHRS and CDR2 YFSETQ. The CDR3 runs to 17 residues. CDR3 region: CASSLVPLAGGVYEQYF. The CDR3 DNA is TGCGCCAGCAGCTTGGTCCCACTAGCGGGAGGCGTCTACGAGCAGTACTTC.

Details on this clonotype: A much larger clone lies one base from this, so it may be a read error. The chain combines TRBV7-2 with TRBJ2-1, with TRBD2 identical over 8 bases. Germline CDR1 SGHTA, CDR2 FQGNSA. There are 16 residues in the CDR3. DNA for the CDR3: TGTGCCAGCAGCTTATTAGCGGGGTGGACCTACGATGAGCAGTTCTTC. The encoded protein is CASSLLAGWTYDEQFF.

Concerning this clonotype: The germline gene is not matched at one end of the junction; a read error may be the cause. The V call is TRBV4-3, the J call TRBJ2-6; D remains unclear. Per germline, CDR1 LGHNA and CDR2 YSLEER. CDR3 length: 16 amino acids. The CDR3 here is CASSQSGFSGTNVLTF. Here the CDR3 DNA reads TGCGCCAGCAGCCAATCTGGTTTCTCTGGGACCAACGTCCTGACTTTC.

This sequence joins TRBV4-1 and TRBJ1-1, with unresolved D. Germline CDR1 is MGHRA and CDR2 is YSYEKL. Deletions cut 0 bases from V and 7 bases from J, with 12 bases between. The CDR3 extends over 14 amino acids. CDR3 sequence (DNA): TGCGCCAGCAGCCAAGAAGGTTGGACCGGTGAAGCTTTCTTT. This codes for CASSQEGWTGEAFF.

J is TRBJ2-1 and V is TRBV7-3; TRBD1 aligns across 12 bases. Unmatched junction bases numbered 10, after V lost 2 bases and J lost 5 bases. Germline V lookup: CDR1 SGHTA, CDR2 FQGTGA. The CDR3 extends over 18 amino acids. DNA for the CDR3: TGTGCCAGCAGCTTAGTAGGGACAGGGGGCTTTTATCACAATGAGCAGTTCTTC. Translation: CASSLVGTGGFYHNEQFF.

The rearrangement uses TRBV7-2 and TRBJ1-5; a possible D gene is TRBD1 (5 bases). Germline V gene lookup returns CDR1 SGHTA and CDR2 FQGNSA. Trimming removed 6 bases from V and 3 bases from J, with 9 bases in between. The length of the CDR3 is 13 residues. CDR3 sequence (DNA): TGTGCCAGCAGACAGGACATCAATCAGCCCCAGCATTTT. This encodes CASRQDINQPQHF. Full variable domain (rest looked up from reference TRBV7-2 and TRBJ1-5): GAGVSQSPSNKVTEKGKDVELRCDPISGHTALYWYRQSLGQGLEFLIYFQGNSAPDKSGLPSDRFSAERTGGSVSTLTIQRTQQEDSAVYLCASRQDINQPQHFGDGTRLSIL.

The chain combines TRBV10-3 with TRBJ2-5; D uncertain. CDR3 size: 14 residues. Trimming left V 2 bases short and J 5 bases short, with 12 bases between. CDR1 ENHRY and CDR2 SYGVKD come from the germline V gene. CDR3 nucleotides: TGTGCCATCAGTGAGAATCTGGGTGGGGAGACCCAGTACTTC. Translated: CAISENLGGETQYF.

CDR3 DNA sequence: TGCAGCGGGAGACAGGCTAATAGACCTGAAGCTTTCTTT. This codes for CSGRQANRPEAFF. This chain joins TRBV29-1 and TRBJ1-1; possible D gene TRBD1, 6 bases. Trimming left V 7 bases short and J 6 bases short, with 18 bases between. Germline lookup yields CDR1 SQVTM and CDR2 ANQGSEA. This CDR3 has 13 amino acids.

The rearrangement links TRBV20-1 to TRBJ2-1, with 8 bases aligning to TRBD2. Trimming took 0 bases from V and 7 from J; bases not matched to a gene: 11. This CDR3 has 16 amino acids. The germline V gene encodes CDR1 DFQATT and CDR2 SNEGSKA (reference sequence). CDR3 loop: CSARDDAGGPINEQFF. DNA of the CDR3: TGCAGTGCTAGAGATGATGCGGGGGGCCCTATAAATGAGCAGTTCTTC.

The chain combines TRBV29-1 with TRBJ2-1; D possibly corresponds to TRBD1 (6 bases). The germline V and J ends were trimmed by 6 bases and 7 bases, with 13 bases remaining between them. The CDR3 sequence is 12 residues long. Germline assignment: CDR1 SQVTM and CDR2 ANQGSEA. CDR3 DNA sequence: TGCAGCGTGGACAGTGGTGTGAATGAGCAGTTCTTC. Translated: CSVDSGVNEQFF.

CDR3 sequence reads: CASSREGGGTYNEQYF. The DNA of the CDR3 is TGTGCCAGCAGCCGAGAGGGGGGGGGGACCTACAATGAGCAGTACTTC. This chain joins TRBV7-2 and TRBJ2-4; D is perhaps TRBD2 (7 bases). The CDR3 is made up of 16 amino acids. The germline V and J ends were trimmed by 5 bases and 13 bases, with 27 bases remaining between them. The germline V gene has CDR1 SGHTA and CDR2 FQGNSA.

This clonotype was seen more than once but under ten times. The CDR3 sequence is CSVEAEGISYGYTF. CDR3 in DNA: TGCAGCGTTGAAGCGGAGGGAATTAGCTATGGCTACACCTTC. V gene TRBV29-1 combines with J gene TRBJ1-2; D remains ambiguous. Germline values: CDR1 SQVTM, CDR2 ANQGSEA. V lost 1 base, J lost 4 bases, and 13 bases lay in between. The CDR3 is 14 residues long.

V and J are TRBV7-3 and TRBJ2-1; 8 nucleotides match TRBD2. The CDR3 covers 15 residues. With 5 bases clipped from V and 2 bases from J, the junction kept 5 bases outside the gene matches. From germline, CDR1 is SGHTA and CDR2 FQGTGA. CDR3 bases: TGTGCCAGCAGCAGGAATAGCGGGGCCTACAATGAGCAGTTCTTC. It yields the protein CASSRNSGAYNEQFF.

This clonotype has ten or more counts. This chain's CDR3 is CASSLVPGQNHTDTQYF. The CDR3 DNA follows: TGCGCCAGCAGCTTGGTACCGGGACAGAACCACACAGATACGCAGTATTTT. The rearrangement links TRBV5-1 to TRBJ2-3; TRBD1 matches at 7 bases. V lost 0 bases to trimming and J lost 2 bases; unmatched junction nucleotides: 9. Germline V CDR1 and CDR2: SGHRS, YFSETQ. This CDR3 has 17 amino acids.

CDR3 loop: CASSHVGQGEGYTF. The CDR3 DNA reads as TGTGCCAGCAGCCATGTTGGGCAGGGGGAAGGCTACACCTTC. V and J are TRBV4-2 and TRBJ1-2, with TRBD1 matching 7 bases. The CDR3 covers 14 residues. V trimming: 3 bases; J trimming: 8 bases; junction bases outside the gene matches: 9. Germline-derived CDR1 and CDR2 are LGHNA and YNFKEQ.

This clonotype was observed a few times. This sequence joins TRBV5-4 and TRBJ2-3, with 10 bases aligning to TRBD2. The V gene's germline CDR1 is SGHNT and CDR2 YYREEE (reference sequence). After removal of 4 bases from V and 6 bases from J, the junction contained 5 bases not matched to a gene. The CDR3 extends over 14 amino acids. In DNA form, the CDR3 reads TGTGCCAGCAGCGTCTCTAGCGGGGGTGATACGCAGTATTTT. It is translated as CASSVSSGGDTQYF.

This chain uses TRBV6-4 with TRBJ2-7; TRBD1 agrees at 7 bases. The ends lost 5 bases at V and 0 bases at J; junction bases unmatched: 7. CDR3 length equals 15 residues. Germline V gene lookup returns CDR1 MRHNA and CDR2 SNTAGT. The DNA of the CDR3 is TGTGCCAGCAGTAAGGACAGGCCTCTCTCCTACGAGCAGTACTTC. Its protein product is CASSKDRPLSYEQYF.

A few counts support this clonotype. The CDR3 DNA reads TGTGCCAGCAGTTACTTCAGGGACTTACTCTACGAGCAGTACTTC. This translates into CASSYFRDLLYEQYF. This chain uses TRBV6-2 or TRBV6-3 with TRBJ2-7; D is perhaps TRBD2 (6 bases). The CDR3 is 15 amino acids. Trimming cost V 1 base and J 3 bases, with 13 bases left between them. In germline, CDR1 is MNHEY, CDR2 SVGEGT.